This T cell receptor (beta chain) originates from a study of blood T cell repertoires in COVID-19. In the study overall: The samples span acute and convalescent COVID-19 from the United States, Italy and Spain. PBMCs, B-cell-depleted T cells, or T cells were the source of the cDNA or gDNA that made up the material.

The CDR3 loop spans 14 amino acids. V lost 4 bases to trimming and J lost 3 bases, with 9 bases between them. Germline CDR1 reads KGHSH; CDR2 reads LQKENI. Per the original data handling: Reference gene primer amplification in the assay estimated nucleated cell counts. Clones were sequenced by immunoSEQ multiplex PCR, and TCRdb holds only the in-frame ones, with some missing. V and J calls and clone size are given by that table; D and trimming were obtained from the DNA. The profile shows about 240,000 clones, around 84% of them singletons. The rearrangement links TRBV18 to TRBJ1-4; weak D call: TRBD1 (5 bases). This clonotype was sampled from a woman in her 70s with active or convalescent COVID-19. Sequenced input: peripheral blood. This CDR3 reads CASSQGAANEKLFF. CDR3 in DNA: TGTGCCAGCTCACAAGGGGCCGCTAATGAAAAACTGTTTTTT.